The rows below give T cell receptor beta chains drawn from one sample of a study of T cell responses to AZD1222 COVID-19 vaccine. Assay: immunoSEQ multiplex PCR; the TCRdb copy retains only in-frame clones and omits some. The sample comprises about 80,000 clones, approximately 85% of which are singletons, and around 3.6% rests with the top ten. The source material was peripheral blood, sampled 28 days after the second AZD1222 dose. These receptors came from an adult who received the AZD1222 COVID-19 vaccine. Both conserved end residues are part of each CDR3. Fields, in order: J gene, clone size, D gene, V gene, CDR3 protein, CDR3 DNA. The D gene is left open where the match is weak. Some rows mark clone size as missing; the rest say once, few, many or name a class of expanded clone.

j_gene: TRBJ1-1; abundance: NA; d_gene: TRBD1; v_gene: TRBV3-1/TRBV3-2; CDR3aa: CASSQTGTENTEAFF; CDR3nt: TGTGCCAGCAGCCAAACCGGGACAGAGAACACTGAAGCTTTCTTT
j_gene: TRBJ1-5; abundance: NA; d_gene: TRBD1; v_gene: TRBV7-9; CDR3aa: CASSSDRGGQPQHF; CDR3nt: TGTGCCAGCAGCTCGGACAGGGGCGGGCAGCCCCAGCATTTT
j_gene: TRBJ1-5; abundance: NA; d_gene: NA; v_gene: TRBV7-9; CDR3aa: CASSLLTEHQPQHF; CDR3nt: TGTGCCAGCAGCTTACTGACAGAGCATCAGCCCCAGCATTTT
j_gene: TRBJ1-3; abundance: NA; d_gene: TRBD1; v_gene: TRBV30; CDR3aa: CAWASGQGANTIYF; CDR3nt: TGTGCCTGGGCGAGCGGGCAGGGGGCTAACACCATATATTTT
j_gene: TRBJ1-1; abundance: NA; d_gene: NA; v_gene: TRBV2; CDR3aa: CASSEIQGGRSNTEAFF; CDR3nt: TGTGCCAGCAGTGAAATCCAGGGAGGGAGATCGAACACTGAAGCTTTCTTT
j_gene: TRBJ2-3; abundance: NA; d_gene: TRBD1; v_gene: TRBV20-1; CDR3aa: CSASADSGTVQDTQYF; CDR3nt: TGCAGTGCTAGTGCCGACTCCGGGACAGTTCAAGATACGCAGTATTTT
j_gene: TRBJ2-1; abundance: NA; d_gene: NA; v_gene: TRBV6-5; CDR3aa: CASSYGQDIGNEQFF; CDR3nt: TGTGCCAGCAGTTACGGCCAGGATATTGGCAATGAGCAGTTCTTC
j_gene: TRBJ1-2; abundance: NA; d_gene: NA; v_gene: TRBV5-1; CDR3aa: CASSVAGGREGYYGYTF; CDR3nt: TGCGCCAGCAGTGTTGCCGGAGGCAGGGAGGGGTACTATGGCTACACCTTC
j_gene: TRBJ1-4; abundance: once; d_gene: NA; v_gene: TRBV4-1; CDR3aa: CASSPLGAATNEKLFF; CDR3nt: TGCGCCAGCAGCCCCTTAGGAGCTGCAACTAATGAAAAACTGTTTTTT
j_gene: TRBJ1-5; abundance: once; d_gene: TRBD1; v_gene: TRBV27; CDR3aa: CASSSAYRGRSNQPQHF; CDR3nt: TGTGCCAGCAGTTCCGCATACAGGGGGCGGAGCAATCAGCCCCAGCATTTT
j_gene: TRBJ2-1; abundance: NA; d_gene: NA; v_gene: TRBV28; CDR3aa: CASSPHRSSYNEQFF; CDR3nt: TGTGCCAGCAGTCCTCATCGTAGCTCCTACAATGAGCAGTTCTTC
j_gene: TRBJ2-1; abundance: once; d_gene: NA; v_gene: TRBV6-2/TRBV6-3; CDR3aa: CASSYSNRDVSHEQFF; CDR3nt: TGTGCCAGCAGTTACTCGAACAGAGACGTATCACATGAGCAGTTCTTC
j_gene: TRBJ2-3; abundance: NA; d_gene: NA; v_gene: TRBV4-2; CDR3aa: CASRVGLGTDTQYF; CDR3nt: TGTGCCAGCAGGGTAGGGCTGGGCACAGATACGCAGTATTTT
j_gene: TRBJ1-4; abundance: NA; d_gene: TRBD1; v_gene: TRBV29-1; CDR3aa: CSVAVDRGRREKLFF; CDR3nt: TGCAGCGTTGCAGTGGACAGGGGGCGGCGTGAAAAACTGTTTTTT